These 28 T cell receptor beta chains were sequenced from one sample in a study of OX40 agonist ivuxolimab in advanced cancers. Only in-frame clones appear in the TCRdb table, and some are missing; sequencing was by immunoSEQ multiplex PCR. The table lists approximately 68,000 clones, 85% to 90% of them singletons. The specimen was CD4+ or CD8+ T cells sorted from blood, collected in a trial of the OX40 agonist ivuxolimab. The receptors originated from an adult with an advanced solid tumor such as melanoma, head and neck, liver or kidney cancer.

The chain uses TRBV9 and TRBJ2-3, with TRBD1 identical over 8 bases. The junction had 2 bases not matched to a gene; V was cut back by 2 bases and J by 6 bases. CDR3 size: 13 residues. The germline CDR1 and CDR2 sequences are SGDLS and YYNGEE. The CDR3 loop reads CASSVSGGDTQYF. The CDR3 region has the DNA TGTGCCAGCAGCGTGTCAGGGGGCGATACGCAGTATTTT.

The CDR3 reads CASSEGLAGWNEQFF. As DNA, the CDR3 is TGTGCCAGCAGCGAAGGACTAGCGGGATGGAATGAGCAGTTCTTC. V is TRBV9 and J is TRBJ2-1; TRBD2 agrees at 12 bases. V trimming: 3 bases; J trimming: 7 bases; junction bases outside the gene matches: 5. The CDR3 loop spans 15 amino acids. Germline loops: CDR1 SGDLS, CDR2 YYNGEE.

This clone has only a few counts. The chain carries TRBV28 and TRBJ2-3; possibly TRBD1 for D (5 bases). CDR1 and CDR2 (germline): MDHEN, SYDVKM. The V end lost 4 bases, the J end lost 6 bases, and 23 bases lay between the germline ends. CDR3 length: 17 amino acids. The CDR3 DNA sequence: TGTGCCAGCAGTTCCCCGGTTCGGCTGCTGGACACCGATACGCAGTATTTT. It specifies CASSSPVRLLDTDTQYF.

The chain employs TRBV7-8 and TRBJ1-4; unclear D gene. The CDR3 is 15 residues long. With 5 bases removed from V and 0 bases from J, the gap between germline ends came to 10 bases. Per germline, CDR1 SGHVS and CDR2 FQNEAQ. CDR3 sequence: CASSPRFATNEKLFF. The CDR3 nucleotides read TGTGCCAGCAGCCCTCGATTTGCAACTAATGAAAAACTGTTTTTT.

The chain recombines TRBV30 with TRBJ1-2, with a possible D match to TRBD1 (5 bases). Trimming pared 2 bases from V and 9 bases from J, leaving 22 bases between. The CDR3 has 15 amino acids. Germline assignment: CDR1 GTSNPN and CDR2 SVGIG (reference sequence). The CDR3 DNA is TGTGCCTGGAGTCCCGGACATCCCCGCGAGTTTAGCTACACCTTC. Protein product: CAWSPGHPREFSYTF.

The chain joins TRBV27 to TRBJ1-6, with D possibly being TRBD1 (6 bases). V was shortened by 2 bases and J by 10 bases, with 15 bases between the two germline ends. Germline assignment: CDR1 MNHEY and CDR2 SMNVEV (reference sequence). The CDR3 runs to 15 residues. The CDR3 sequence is CASSLQGARGSPLHF. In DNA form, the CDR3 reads TGTGCCAGCAGTTTACAGGGCGCGAGGGGGTCACCCCTCCACTTT.

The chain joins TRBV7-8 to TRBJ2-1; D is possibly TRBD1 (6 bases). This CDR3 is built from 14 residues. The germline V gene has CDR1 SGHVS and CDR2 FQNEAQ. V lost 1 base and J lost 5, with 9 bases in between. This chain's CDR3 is CASSLEGVDNEQFF. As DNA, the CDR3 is TGTGCCAGCAGCTTAGAGGGGGTAGACAATGAGCAGTTCTTC.

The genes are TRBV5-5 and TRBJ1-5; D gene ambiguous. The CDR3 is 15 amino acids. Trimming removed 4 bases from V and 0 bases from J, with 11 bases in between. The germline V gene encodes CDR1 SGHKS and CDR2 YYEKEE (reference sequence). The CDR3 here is CASSPDPNSNQPQHF. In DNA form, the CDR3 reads TGTGCCAGCAGCCCCGACCCTAATAGCAATCAGCCCCAGCATTTT.

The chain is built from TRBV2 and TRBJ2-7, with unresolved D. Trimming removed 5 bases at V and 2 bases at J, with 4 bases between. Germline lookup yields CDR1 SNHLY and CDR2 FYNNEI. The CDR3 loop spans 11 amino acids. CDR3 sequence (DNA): TGTGCCAGCAGTTTGGCCTACGAGCAGTACTTC. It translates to CASSLAYEQYF.

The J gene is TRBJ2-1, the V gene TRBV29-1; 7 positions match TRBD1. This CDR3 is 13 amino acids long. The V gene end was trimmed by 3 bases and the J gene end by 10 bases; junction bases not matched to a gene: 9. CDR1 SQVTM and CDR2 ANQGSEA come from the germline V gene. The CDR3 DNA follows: TGCAGCGTTGAGGACAGGACGATCGTGGAGCAGTTCTTC. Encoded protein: CSVEDRTIVEQFF.

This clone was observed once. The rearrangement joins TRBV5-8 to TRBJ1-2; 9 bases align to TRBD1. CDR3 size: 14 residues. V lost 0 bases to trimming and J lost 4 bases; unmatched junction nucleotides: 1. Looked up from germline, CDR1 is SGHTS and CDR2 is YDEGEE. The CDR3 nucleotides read TGTGCCAGCAGCTTGGACAGGGGGCCCTATGGCTACACCTTC. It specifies CASSLDRGPYGYTF.

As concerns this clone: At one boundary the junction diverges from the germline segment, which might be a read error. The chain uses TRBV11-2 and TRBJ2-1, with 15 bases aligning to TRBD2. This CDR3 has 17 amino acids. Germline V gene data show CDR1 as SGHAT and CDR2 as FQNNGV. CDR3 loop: CASSLGGLAGGYTEQFF. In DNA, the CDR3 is TGTGCCAGCAGCTTAGGCGGACTAGCGGGAGGGTACACTGAGCAGTTCTTC. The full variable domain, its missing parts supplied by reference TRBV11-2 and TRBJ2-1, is EAGVAQSPRYKIIEKRQSVAFWCNPISGHATLYWYQQILGQGPKLLIQFQNNGVVDDSQLPKDRFSAERLKGVDSTLKIQPAKLEDSAVYLCASSLGGLAGGYTEQFFGPGTRLTVL.

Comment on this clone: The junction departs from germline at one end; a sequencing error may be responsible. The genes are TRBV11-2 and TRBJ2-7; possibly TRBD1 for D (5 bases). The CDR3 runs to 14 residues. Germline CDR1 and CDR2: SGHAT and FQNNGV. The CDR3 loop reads CASSLDQGGYEQYF. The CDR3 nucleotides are TGTGCCAGCAGCCTAGATCAGGGCGGCTACGAGCAGTACTTC.

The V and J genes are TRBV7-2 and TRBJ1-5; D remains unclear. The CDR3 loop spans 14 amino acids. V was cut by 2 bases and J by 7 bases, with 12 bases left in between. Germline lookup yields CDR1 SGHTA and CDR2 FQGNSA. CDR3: CASSLSQQSQPQHF. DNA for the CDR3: TGTGCCAGCAGCTTAAGCCAGCAAAGCCAGCCCCAGCATTTT.

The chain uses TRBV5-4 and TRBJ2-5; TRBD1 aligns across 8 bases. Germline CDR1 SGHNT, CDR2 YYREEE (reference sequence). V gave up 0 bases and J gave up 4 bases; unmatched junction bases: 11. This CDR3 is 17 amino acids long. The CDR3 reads CASSLGPGQDGGETQYF. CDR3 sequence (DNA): TGTGCCAGCAGCTTGGGACCGGGACAGGACGGGGGAGAGACCCAGTACTTC.

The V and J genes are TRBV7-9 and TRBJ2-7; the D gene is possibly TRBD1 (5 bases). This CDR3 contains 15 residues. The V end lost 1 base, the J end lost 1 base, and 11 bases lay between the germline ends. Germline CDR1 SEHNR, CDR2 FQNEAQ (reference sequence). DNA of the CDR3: TGTGCCAGCAGCTTAGGGCAGGGTTTGTCCTACGAGCAGTACTTC. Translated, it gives CASSLGQGLSYEQYF.

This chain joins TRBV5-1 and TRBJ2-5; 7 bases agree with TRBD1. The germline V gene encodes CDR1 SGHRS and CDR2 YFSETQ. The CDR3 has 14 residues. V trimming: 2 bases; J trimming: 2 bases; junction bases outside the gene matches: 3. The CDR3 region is CASSFQGVQETQYF. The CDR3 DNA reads TGCGCCAGCAGCTTTCAGGGGGTTCAAGAGACCCAGTACTTC.

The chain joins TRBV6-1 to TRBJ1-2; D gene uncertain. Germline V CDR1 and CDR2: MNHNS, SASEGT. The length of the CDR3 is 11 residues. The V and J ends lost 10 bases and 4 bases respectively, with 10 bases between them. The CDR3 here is CATESLYGYTF. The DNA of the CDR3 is TGTGCCACGGAGAGCCTCTATGGCTACACCTTC.

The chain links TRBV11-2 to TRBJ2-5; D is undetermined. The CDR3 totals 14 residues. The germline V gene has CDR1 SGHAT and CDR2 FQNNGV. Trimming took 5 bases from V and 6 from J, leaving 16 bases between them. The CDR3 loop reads CASSPWTETKTQYF. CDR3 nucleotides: TGTGCCAGCAGCCCTTGGACGGAGACGAAGACCCAGTACTTC.

CDR3 loop: CASSPDGYNEKLFF. As DNA, the CDR3 is TGTGCCAGCAGTCCCGACGGTTATAATGAAAAACTGTTTTTT. The genes are TRBV6-5 and TRBJ1-4, with unresolved D. The CDR3 sequence is 14 residues long. The ends were cut back, 5 bases at V and 4 bases at J, with 11 bases in the middle. Germline V CDR1 and CDR2: MNHEY, SVGAGI.

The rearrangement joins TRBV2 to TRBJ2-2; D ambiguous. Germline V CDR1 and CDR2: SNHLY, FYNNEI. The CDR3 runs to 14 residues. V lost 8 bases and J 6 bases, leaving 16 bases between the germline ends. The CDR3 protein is CASVGRLSSGELFF. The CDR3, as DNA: TGTGCCAGCGTCGGCAGGCTGAGCTCCGGGGAGCTGTTTTTT.

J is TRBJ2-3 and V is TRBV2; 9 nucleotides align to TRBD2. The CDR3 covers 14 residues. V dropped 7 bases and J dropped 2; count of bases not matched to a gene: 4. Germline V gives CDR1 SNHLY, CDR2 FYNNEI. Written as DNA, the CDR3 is TGTGCCAGCATAGCGGGGGAATTCACAGATACGCAGTATTTT. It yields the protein CASIAGEFTDTQYF.

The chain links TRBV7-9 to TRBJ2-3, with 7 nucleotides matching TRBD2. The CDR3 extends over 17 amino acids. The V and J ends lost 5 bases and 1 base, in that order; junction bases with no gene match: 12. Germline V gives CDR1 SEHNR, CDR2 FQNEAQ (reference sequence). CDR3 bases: TGTGCCAGCAGCCCCAGCGGGACTGCCTCCCGCACAGATACGCAGTATTTT. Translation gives CASSPSGTASRTDTQYF.

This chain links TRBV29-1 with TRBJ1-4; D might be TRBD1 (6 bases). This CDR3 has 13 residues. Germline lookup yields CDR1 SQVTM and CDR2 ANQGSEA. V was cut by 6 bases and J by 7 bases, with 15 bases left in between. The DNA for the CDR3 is TGCAGCGTACCCCAGGGGATAGGTGAAAAACTGTTTTTT. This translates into CSVPQGIGEKLFF.

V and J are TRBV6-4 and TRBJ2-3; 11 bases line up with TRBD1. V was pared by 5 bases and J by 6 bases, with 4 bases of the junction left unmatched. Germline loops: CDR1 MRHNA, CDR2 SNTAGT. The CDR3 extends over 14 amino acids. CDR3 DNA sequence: TGTGCCAGCAGTCAGGACAGGGGGCCTGATACGCAGTATTTT. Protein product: CASSQDRGPDTQYF.

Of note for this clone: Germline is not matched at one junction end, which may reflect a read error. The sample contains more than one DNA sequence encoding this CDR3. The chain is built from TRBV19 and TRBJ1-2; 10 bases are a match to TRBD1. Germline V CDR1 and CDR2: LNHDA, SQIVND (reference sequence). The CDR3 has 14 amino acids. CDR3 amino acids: CASEGQGTIYGYTF. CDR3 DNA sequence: TGTGCCAGTGAGGGACAGGGGACGATCTATGGTTACACCTTC.

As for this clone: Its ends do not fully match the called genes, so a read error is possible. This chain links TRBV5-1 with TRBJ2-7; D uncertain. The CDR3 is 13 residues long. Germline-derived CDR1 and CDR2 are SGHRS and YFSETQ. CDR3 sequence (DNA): TGCGCCAGCAGTTCTCCGGAGAGAGGTCCGATCTGGTTC. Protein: CASSSPERGPIWF.

Here the CDR3 reads CASNTGLNYGYTF. CDR3 bases: TGTGCCAGCAACACAGGGCTTAACTATGGCTACACCTTC. The rearrangement joins TRBV5-4 to TRBJ1-2; possible D gene TRBD1, 6 bases. The CDR3 length is 13 residues. Trimming stripped 6 bases from V and 1 base from J, with 10 bases between. Germline assignment: CDR1 SGHNT and CDR2 YYREEE (reference sequence).